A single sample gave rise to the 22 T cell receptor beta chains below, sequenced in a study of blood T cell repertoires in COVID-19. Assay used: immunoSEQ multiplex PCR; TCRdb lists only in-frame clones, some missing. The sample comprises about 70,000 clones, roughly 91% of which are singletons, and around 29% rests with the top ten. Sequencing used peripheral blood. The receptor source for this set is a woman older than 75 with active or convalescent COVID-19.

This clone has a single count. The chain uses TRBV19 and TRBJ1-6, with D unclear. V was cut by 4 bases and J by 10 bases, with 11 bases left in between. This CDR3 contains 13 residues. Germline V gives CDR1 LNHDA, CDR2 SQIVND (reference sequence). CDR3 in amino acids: CASSKPYLSPLHF. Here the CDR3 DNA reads TGTGCCAGTAGTAAGCCCTATTTATCACCCCTCCACTTT.

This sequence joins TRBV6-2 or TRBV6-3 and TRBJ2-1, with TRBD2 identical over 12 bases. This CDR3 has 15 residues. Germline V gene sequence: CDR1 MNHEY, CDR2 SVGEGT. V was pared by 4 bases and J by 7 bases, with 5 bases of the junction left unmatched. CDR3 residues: CASSFALAGGNEQFF. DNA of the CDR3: TGTGCCAGCAGTTTCGCGCTAGCGGGGGGGAATGAGCAGTTCTTC.

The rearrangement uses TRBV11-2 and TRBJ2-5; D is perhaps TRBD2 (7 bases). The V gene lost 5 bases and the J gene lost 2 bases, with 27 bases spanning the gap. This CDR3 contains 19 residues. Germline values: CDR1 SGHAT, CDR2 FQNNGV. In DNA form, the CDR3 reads TGTGCCAGCAGCCCTTCGGTGCGGCGGGGGCCCGCCACACAAGAGACCCAGTACTTC. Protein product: CASSPSVRRGPATQETQYF. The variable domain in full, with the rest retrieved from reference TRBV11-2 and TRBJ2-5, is EAGVAQSPRYKIIEKRQSVAFWCNPISGHATLYWYQQILGQGPKLLIQFQNNGVVDDSQLPKDRFSAERLKGVDSTLKIQPAKLEDSAVYLCASSPSVRRGPATQETQYFGPGTRLLVL.

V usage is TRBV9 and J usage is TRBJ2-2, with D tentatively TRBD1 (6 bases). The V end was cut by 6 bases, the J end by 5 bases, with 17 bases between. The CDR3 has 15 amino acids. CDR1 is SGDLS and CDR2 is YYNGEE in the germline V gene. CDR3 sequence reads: CASIESGQLTGELFF. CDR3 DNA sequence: TGTGCCAGCATTGAATCGGGACAACTAACCGGGGAGCTGTTTTTT.

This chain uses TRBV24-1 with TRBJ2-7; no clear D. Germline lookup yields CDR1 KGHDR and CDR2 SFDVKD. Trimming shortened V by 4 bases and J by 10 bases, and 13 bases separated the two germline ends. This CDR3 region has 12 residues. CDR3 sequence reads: CATSDPNRIQYF. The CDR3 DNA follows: TGTGCCACCAGTGACCCAAACAGAATCCAGTACTTC.

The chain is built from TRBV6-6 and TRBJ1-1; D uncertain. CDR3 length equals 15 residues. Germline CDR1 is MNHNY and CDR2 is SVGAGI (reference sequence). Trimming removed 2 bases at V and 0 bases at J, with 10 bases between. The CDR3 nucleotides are TGTGCCAGCAGTTACGGGGAGTATATGAACACTGAAGCTTTCTTT. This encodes CASSYGEYMNTEAFF.

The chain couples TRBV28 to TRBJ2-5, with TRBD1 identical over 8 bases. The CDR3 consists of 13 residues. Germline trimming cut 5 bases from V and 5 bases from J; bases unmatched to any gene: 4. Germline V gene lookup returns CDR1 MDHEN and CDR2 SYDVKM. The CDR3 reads CASSKNRGETQYF. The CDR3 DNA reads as TGTGCCAGCAGTAAAAACAGGGGGGAGACCCAGTACTTC.

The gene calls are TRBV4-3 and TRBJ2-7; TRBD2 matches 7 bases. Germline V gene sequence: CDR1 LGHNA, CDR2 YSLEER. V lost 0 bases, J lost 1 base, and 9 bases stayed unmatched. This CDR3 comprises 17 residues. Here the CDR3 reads CASSQEWSGDRSYEQYF. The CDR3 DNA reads TGCGCCAGCAGCCAAGAGTGGAGCGGGGATCGTTCCTACGAGCAGTACTTC.

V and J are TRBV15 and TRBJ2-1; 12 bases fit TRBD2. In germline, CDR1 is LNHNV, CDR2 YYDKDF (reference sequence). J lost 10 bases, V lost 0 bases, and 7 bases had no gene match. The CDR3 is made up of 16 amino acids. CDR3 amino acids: CATSRDLGGLAGEQFF. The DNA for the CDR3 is TGTGCCACCAGCAGAGATCTGGGGGGACTAGCGGGCGAGCAGTTCTTC. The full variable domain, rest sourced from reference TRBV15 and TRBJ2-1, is DAMVIQNPRYQVTQFGKPVTLSCSQTLNHNVMYWYQQKSSQAPKLLFHYYDKDFNNEADTPDNFQSRRPNTSFCFLDIRSPGLGDTAMYLCATSRDLGGLAGEQFFGPGTRLTVL.

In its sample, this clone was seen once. CDR3 in DNA: TGTGCCAGCAGCTTAGAAGGGAGACAGGGTTCGCGTCAATCACCCCTCCACTTT. Translated, it gives CASSLEGRQGSRQSPLHF. The chain has TRBV11-2 and TRBJ1-6, with TRBD1 matching over 7 bases. Trimming cost V 0 bases and J 10 bases; bases outside gene matches: 15. The germline V gene has CDR1 SGHAT and CDR2 FQNNGV. This CDR3 spans 18 amino acids.

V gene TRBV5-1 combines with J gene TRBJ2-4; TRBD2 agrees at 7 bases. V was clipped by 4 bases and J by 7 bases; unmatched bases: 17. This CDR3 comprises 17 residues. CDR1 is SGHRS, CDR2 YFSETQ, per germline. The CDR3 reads CASSTDRSQRGGNIQYF. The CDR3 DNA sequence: TGCGCCAGCAGCACCGACAGATCTCAAAGGGGAGGGAACATTCAGTACTTC.

CDR3 coding DNA: TGTGCCAGTTCCTTTGGGGGGGGAACAGATACGCAGTATTTT. Amino acid sequence: CASSFGGGTDTQYF. V is TRBV6-5 and J is TRBJ2-3; 7 bases line up with TRBD2. The CDR3 extends over 14 amino acids. Germline assignment: CDR1 MNHEY and CDR2 SVGAGI. The V gene end was trimmed by 9 bases and the J gene end by 3 bases; junction bases not matched to a gene: 9.

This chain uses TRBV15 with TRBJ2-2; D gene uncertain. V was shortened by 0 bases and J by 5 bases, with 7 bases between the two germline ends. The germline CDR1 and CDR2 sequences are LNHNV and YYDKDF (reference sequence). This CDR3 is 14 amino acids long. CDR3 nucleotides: TGTGCCACCAGCAGAGAACTCCCTACCGGGGAGCTGTTTTTT. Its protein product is CATSRELPTGELFF.

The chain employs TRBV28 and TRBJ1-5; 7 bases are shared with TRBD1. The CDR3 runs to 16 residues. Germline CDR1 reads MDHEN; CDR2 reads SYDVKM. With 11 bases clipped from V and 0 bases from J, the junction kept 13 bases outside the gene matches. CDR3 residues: CALVLGQLNSNQPQHF. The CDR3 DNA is TGTGCCTTGGTTTTGGGACAGTTGAATAGCAATCAGCCCCAGCATTTT.

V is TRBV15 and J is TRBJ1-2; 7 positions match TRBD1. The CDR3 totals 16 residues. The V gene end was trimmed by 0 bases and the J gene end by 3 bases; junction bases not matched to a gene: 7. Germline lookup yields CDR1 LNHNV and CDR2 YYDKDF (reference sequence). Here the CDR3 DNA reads TGTGCCACCAGCAGAGACGCAGACAGGGCTCACTATGGCTACACCTTC. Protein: CATSRDADRAHYGYTF.

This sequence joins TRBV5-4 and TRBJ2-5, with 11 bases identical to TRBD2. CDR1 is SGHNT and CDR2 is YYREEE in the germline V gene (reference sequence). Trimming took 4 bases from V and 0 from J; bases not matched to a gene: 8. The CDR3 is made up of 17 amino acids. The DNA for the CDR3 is TGTGCCAGCAGCACACCGACTAGCGGGGTTGACCAAGAGACCCAGTACTTC. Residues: CASSTPTSGVDQETQYF.

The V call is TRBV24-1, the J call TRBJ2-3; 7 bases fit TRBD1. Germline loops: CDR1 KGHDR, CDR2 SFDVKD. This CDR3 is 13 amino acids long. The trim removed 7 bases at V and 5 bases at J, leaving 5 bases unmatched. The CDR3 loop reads CATSPPGGDTQYF. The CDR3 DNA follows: TGTGCCACCAGCCCTCCAGGGGGAGATACGCAGTATTTT.

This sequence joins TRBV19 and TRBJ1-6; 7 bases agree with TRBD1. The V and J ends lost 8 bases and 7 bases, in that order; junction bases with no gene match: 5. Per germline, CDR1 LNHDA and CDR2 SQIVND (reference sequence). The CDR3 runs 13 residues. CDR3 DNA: TGTGCCAGTTCGGGACAGCTAAATTCACCCCTCCACTTT. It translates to CASSGQLNSPLHF.

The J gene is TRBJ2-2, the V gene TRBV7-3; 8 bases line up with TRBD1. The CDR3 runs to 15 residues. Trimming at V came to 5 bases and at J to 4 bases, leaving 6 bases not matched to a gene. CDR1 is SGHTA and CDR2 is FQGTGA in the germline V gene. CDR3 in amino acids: CASSLVTGGTGELFF. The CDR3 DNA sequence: TGTGCCAGCAGCCTGGTTACAGGGGGCACCGGGGAGCTGTTTTTT. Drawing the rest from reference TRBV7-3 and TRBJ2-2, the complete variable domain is GAGVSQTPSNKVTEKGKYVELRCDPISGHTALYWYRQSLGQGPEFLIYFQGTGAADDSGLPNDRFFAVRPEGSVSTLKIQRTERGDSAVYLCASSLVTGGTGELFFGEGSRLTVL.

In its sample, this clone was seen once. CDR3 in DNA: TGTGCCACCTCAGCGTCTTATGGCTACACCTTC. This translates into CATSASYGYTF. V and J are TRBV2 and TRBJ1-2, with D unresolved. Germline V gene data show CDR1 as SNHLY and CDR2 as FYNNEI. Trimming left V 10 bases short and J 5 bases short, with 11 bases between. CDR3 length: 11 amino acids.

The DNA of the CDR3 is TGTGCCAGCAGCGTAAGACAGGGGAACGTCCAGTACTTC. The encoded protein is CASSVRQGNVQYF. The chain uses TRBV9 and TRBJ2-5; 8 nucleotides agree with TRBD1. The CDR3 covers 13 residues. Trimming took 1 base from V and 10 from J; bases not matched to a gene: 6. In germline, CDR1 is SGDLS, CDR2 YYNGEE.

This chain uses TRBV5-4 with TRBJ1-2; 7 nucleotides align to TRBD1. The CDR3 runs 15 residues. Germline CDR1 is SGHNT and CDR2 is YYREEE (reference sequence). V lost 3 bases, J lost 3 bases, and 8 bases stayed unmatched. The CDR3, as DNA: TGTGCCAGCAGCTACGCTACGACAGGGTACTATGGCTACACCTTC. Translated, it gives CASSYATTGYYGYTF.